The 15 T cell receptor beta chains in this list originate from one sample, sequenced in a study of T cells in localized non-small cell lung cancer. The table came from immunoSEQ multiplex PCR; TCRdb's copy has only in-frame clones and leaves some out. There are some 22,000 clones in the sample; approximately 84% occur only once, and nearly 5% lies in the top ten. The specimen was PBMCs, collected before any cancer treatment. These receptors all stem from a man aged 40 to 70 with stage II lung adenocarcinoma.

V is TRBV4-1 and J is TRBJ1-6; D not certain. The germline V and J ends were trimmed by 0 bases and 10 bases, with 13 bases remaining between them. The CDR3 length is 15 residues. Germline lookup yields CDR1 MGHRA and CDR2 YSYEKL. The CDR3: CASSQDHGVQSPLHF. CDR3 coding DNA: TGCGCCAGCAGCCAAGATCACGGGGTTCAATCACCCCTCCACTTT.

V usage is TRBV2 and J usage is TRBJ1-6, with D maybe TRBD1 (6 bases). Germline V gene lookup returns CDR1 SNHLY and CDR2 FYNNEI. V was clipped by 3 bases and J by 6 bases, with 12 bases between them. The CDR3 length is 15 residues. The CDR3 reads CASSERDTPNSPLHF. CDR3 sequence (DNA): TGTGCCAGCAGTGAGCGGGACACCCCTAATTCACCCCTCCACTTT.

This clone was counted between two and nine times. The rearrangement links TRBV13 to TRBJ1-6; 7 nucleotides align to TRBD1. CDR1 and CDR2 (germline): PRHDT, FYEKMQ (reference sequence). The CDR3 consists of 15 residues. The junction had 11 bases not matched to a gene; V was cut back by 8 bases and J by 7 bases. The DNA for the CDR3 is TGTGCCAGCGTGAGGACAGGAGGGCGAAATTCACCCCTCCACTTT. It codes for CASVRTGGRNSPLHF.

Comment on this clone: The junction does not match germline at one end; this may be a read error. The chain links TRBV7-9 to TRBJ1-2; no reliable D call. Germline V CDR1 and CDR2: SEHNR, FQNEAQ (reference sequence). CDR3 size: 11 residues. The CDR3, as DNA: TGTGCCAGCAGCTTAGCCCCCAGTATCGCCTTC. This codes for CASSLAPSIAF.

In DNA form, the CDR3 reads TGTGCCTATGCGGCCACTGAAGCTTTCTTT. It is translated as CAYAATEAFF. V gene TRBV30 combines with J gene TRBJ1-1; D uncertain. The germline V gene has CDR1 GTSNPN and CDR2 SVGIG (reference sequence). Trimming took 7 bases from V and 4 from J, leaving 7 bases between them. The length of the CDR3 is 10 residues.

This chain connects TRBV11-2 to TRBJ2-7, with 10 bases aligning to TRBD2. The CDR3 has 17 amino acids. The germline CDR1 and CDR2 sequences are SGHAT and FQNNGV. V lost 4 bases and J lost 2; bases outside the gene matches: 11. DNA for the CDR3: TGTGCCAGCAGCTCTTACCTAGGGACTAGCGTGACCTACGAGCAGTACTTC. Its translation is CASSSYLGTSVTYEQYF.

The chain is built from TRBV14 and TRBJ1-3; 10 bases agree with TRBD1. Trimming took 5 bases from V and 2 from J; bases not matched to a gene: 15. Germline V lookup: CDR1 SGHDN, CDR2 FVKESK. The CDR3 sequence is 19 residues long. This chain's CDR3 is CASSASRDRGRGAGNTIYF. CDR3 nucleotides: TGTGCCAGCAGCGCCTCGAGGGACAGGGGTAGAGGAGCTGGAAACACCATATATTTT. The whole variable domain, remainder taken from reference TRBV14 and TRBJ1-3, is EAGVTQFPSHSVIEKGQTVTLRCDPISGHDNLYWYRRVMGKEIKFLLHFVKESKQDESGMPNNRFLAERTGGTYSTLKVQPAELEDSGVYFCASSASRDRGRGAGNTIYFGEGSWLTVV.

V gene TRBV30 combines with J gene TRBJ1-1; D remains ambiguous. Germline V lookup: CDR1 GTSNPN, CDR2 SVGIG (reference sequence). V dropped 3 bases and J dropped 3 bases, with 11 bases sitting between them. The CDR3 totals 13 residues. The CDR3 reads CAWSRIRDTEAFF. The DNA for the CDR3 is TGTGCCTGGAGCCGTATCCGGGACACTGAAGCTTTCTTT.

This clone has just one count. This chain joins TRBV6-1 and TRBJ2-1; D perhaps matches TRBD1 (6 bases). The germline CDR1 and CDR2 sequences are MNHNS and SASEGT. V lost 9 bases to trimming and J lost 4 bases, with 10 bases between them. CDR3 length: 12 residues. The CDR3 DNA reads as TGTGCCAGTGACAGGATTTACAATGAGCAGTTCTTC. It translates to CASDRIYNEQFF.

This chain joins TRBV18 and TRBJ2-7; tentatively, D is TRBD1 or TRBD2 (7 bases each). V was trimmed by 1 base and J by 6 bases, leaving 10 bases between them. Germline CDR1 reads KGHSH; CDR2 reads LQKENI. The CDR3 is 13 amino acids. CDR3 DNA: TGTGCCAGCTCACCACGGGAGGGGGCCGAGCAGTACTTC. Translating gives CASSPREGAEQYF.

For the CDR3, the DNA is TGTGCCTGGAGTATTAAGGGGCGTAGGGAAGAGACCCAGTACTTC. Translating gives CAWSIKGRREETQYF. This chain links TRBV30 with TRBJ2-5; weak D call: TRBD1 (5 bases). Germline-derived CDR1 and CDR2 are GTSNPN and SVGIG (reference sequence). The V end was cut by 2 bases, the J end by 3 bases, with 16 bases between. The CDR3 sequence is 15 residues long. The full variable domain, with the rest looked up from reference TRBV30 and TRBJ2-5, is SQTIHQWPATLVQPVGSPLSLECTVEGTSNPNLYWYRQAAGRGLQLLFYSVGIGQISSEVPQNLSASRPQDRQFILSSKKLLLSDSGFYLCAWSIKGRREETQYFGPGTRLLVL.

The genes are TRBV11-2 and TRBJ1-1; TRBD1 matches at 8 bases. This CDR3 has 16 amino acids. The junction had 5 bases not matched to a gene; V was cut back by 1 base and J by 1 base. The germline gives CDR1 SGHAT, CDR2 FQNNGV. As DNA, the CDR3 is TGTGCCAGCAGCTTAGGGACAGGGTCAAAGAACACTGAAGCTTTCTTT. It translates to CASSLGTGSKNTEAFF.

This clone was seen just once. The V gene is TRBV27, the J gene TRBJ2-1, with a weak D call TRBD2 (7 bases). In germline, CDR1 is MNHEY, CDR2 SMNVEV (reference sequence). The germline V and J ends were trimmed by 4 bases and 3 bases, with 16 bases remaining between them. The CDR3 loop spans 16 amino acids. Written as DNA, the CDR3 is TGTGCCAGCAGTTCGTCCGGCGGGGGACACTACAATGAGCAGTTCTTC. Translated: CASSSSGGGHYNEQFF.

This clone was seen just once. This rearrangement joins TRBV18 to TRBJ2-5; 8 nucleotides line up with TRBD1. Per the germline V gene, CDR1 is KGHSH and CDR2 is LQKENI. The CDR3 loop spans 16 amino acids. With V trimmed by 0 bases and J by 5 bases, 8 bases remained unmatched. The CDR3, as DNA: TGTGCCAGCTCACCACCGTTCAGGGGGCGCTGGGAGACCCAGTACTTC. This gives the protein CASSPPFRGRWETQYF.

This clone was detected a few times. The rearrangement joins TRBV6-1 to TRBJ2-3; 12 nucleotides match TRBD2. From germline, CDR1 is MNHNS and CDR2 SASEGT. Germline trimming cut 3 bases from V and 2 bases from J; bases unmatched to any gene: 3. This CDR3 region has 16 residues. CDR3 in amino acids: CASSDGLAGTTDTQYF. CDR3 coding DNA: TGTGCCAGCAGTGATGGACTAGCGGGAACCACAGATACGCAGTATTTT.